The present T cell receptor beta chain was sequenced within a study of chemoradiotherapy in HPV16-positive cancers (dated by TCRdb to between 2020 and 2023). With respect to the entire study: Functional T-cell assays on cells from two HPV16-positive patients defined candidate HPV-specific T-cell clones and common TCR motifs. The candidate HPV-specific TCRs and motifs were then tracked in TCR repertoires from about 90 patients with HPV-related cancers. The study asked whether T-cell immunity against the HPV oncoproteins E6 and E7 changes during chemoradiotherapy and whether it affects survival. Broader findings and caveats from the paper: The functional definition of HPV-specific T cells was derived from only a couple of HPV16-positive patients, and the survival association was reported for HPV16-positive patients. In HPV16-positive patients, expansion of HPV-responsive T cells during chemoradiotherapy was associated with improved recurrence-free survival. Expansion of candidate HPV-specific clones and E7-related TCR motifs was observed in the tumor microenvironment during treatment, whereas no such expansion was observed for non-HPV-specific T cells.

A note on this clone: The antigen it recognizes is unknown. Nothing much larger sits one base from this clone, and base qualities are not available.

Trimmed from V: 3 bases; trimmed from J: 0 bases; junction bases lacking a gene match: 8. The germline V gene (reference sequence) specifies LNHDA as CDR1 and SQIVND as CDR2. From its cysteine to its phenylalanine, the CDR3 spans 18 amino acids. Solely the CDR3 DNA is kept, with 54 bases framed from the first base. Library method: the immunoSEQ multiplex PCR assay. In TCRdb, the immuneACCESS table is reduced to in-frame sequences with V and J assigned. These tables do not hold every clone; where another copy was compared, an unresolved V gene accounts for under half, and the others remain unexplained. The sample profile shows approximately 9,300 clones; more than 60% of them were found once. Around an eighth of the sample is held by the ten biggest clonotypes. Repertoires were sampled multiple times during chemoradiotherapy, which allowed clonal expansion in the tumor microenvironment to be followed.

Sampling was performed from a patient who underwent chemoradiotherapy. This TCR came from a human donor with HPV-associated anogenital cancer. The rearranged chain carries TRBV19 and TRBJ2-6; 7 nucleotides in the junction match TRBD1. The DNA sequence is given as TGTGCCAGTAGTATTACAGACAGGGCCCTCTCTGGGGCCAACGTCCTGACTTTC. Its translation is CASSITDRALSGANVLTF.